One sample yielded the 23 T cell receptor beta chains listed below, sequenced in a study of CXCR3-negative and CXCR3-positive naive CD8 T cells. Whole-study results and caveats: Hydrophobicity of TRB CDR3s was greater in CXCR3-positive naive cells than in CXCR3-negative naive cells.

Carrying UMI labels, the TRB cDNA libraries were prepared through 5' RACE. Each CDR3 protein gets one entry in TCRdb, which reprocessed the 5' RACE reads and gives no DNA. Across approximately 59,000 distinct CDR3 sequences, the top ten clones capture about 0.68% of the sample. The antigens of these receptors remain unknown. The sequenced sample was naive CXCR3+ CD8+ T cells from blood. Stated subset: CD45RO-CCR7+CD27+CD95- naive CD8+ T cells expressing CXCR3 (TNR3+). The receptors were sampled from a human donor in good health. Some clones in this sample may be carry-over from other donors' samples.

V gene TRBV3-1 combines with J gene TRBJ2-1. Germline CDR1 LGHDT, CDR2 YNNKEL (reference sequence). The CDR3 contains 12 residues. Here the CDR3 reads CASSQDFNEQFF.

J is TRBJ1-1 and V is TRBV6-4; checking the TCRdb D call of TRBD1 is not possible without DNA. The CDR3 runs 15 residues. Germline V gene data show CDR1 as MRHNA and CDR2 as SNTAGT. The CDR3 sequence: CASITGPARVTEAFF.

The chain employs TRBV12-3 or TRBV12-4 and TRBJ1-3; as DNA is missing, the TRBD1 call by TCRdb cannot be tested. The CDR3 has 13 residues. This chain's CDR3 is CASSLTARNTIYF.

The chain has TRBV7-8 and TRBJ2-7; TCRdb outputs TRBD1, but without DNA this stays unchecked. CDR3 length: 14 amino acids. Germline V gives CDR1 SGHVS, CDR2 FQNEAQ. CDR3 in amino acids: CASTLGTGAYEQYF. Based on the CDR3 plus reference TRBV7-8 and TRBJ2-7, the full variable domain is GAGVSQSPRYKVAKRGQDVALRCDPISGHVSLFWYQQALGQGPEFLTYFQNEAQLDKSGLPSDRFFAERPEGSVSTLKIQRTQQEDSAVYLCASTLGTGAYEQYFGPGTRLTVT.

The CDR3 protein is CASSQNRDRAYEQYF. The chain has TRBV23-1 and TRBJ2-7; TCRdb returns TRBD1, unconfirmable since there is no DNA. TRBV23-1 is flagged as an ORF with uncertain function. There are 15 residues in the CDR3.

The gene calls are TRBV29-1 and TRBJ2-6; TCRdb outputs TRBD1, but without DNA this stays unchecked. Germline V gene sequence: CDR1 SQVTM, CDR2 ANQGSEA. The CDR3 length is 18 residues. CDR3: CSVEDLETGVTGANVLTF.

This chain connects TRBV29-1 to TRBJ1-1; TCRdb's D call, TRBD1, is unchecked because there is no DNA. Germline V gene lookup returns CDR1 SQVTM and CDR2 ANQGSEA. The CDR3 consists of 12 residues. CDR3 sequence: CSSQGDNTEAFF.

The rearrangement uses TRBV29-1 and TRBJ1-2; TCRdb selects TRBD1, and the lack of DNA leaves this call unchecked. Germline CDR1 and CDR2: SQVTM and ANQGSEA. The CDR3 consists of 15 residues. The CDR3 reads CSVVSGDSLNYGYTF. Full variable domain (remainder filled in from reference TRBV29-1 and TRBJ1-2): SAVISQKPSRDICQRGTSLTIQCQVDSQVTMMFWYRQQPGQSLTLIATANQGSEATYESGFVIDKFPISRPNLTFSTLTVSNMSPEDSSIYLCSVVSGDSLNYGYTFGSGTRLTVV.

The rearrangement joins TRBV5-1 to TRBJ2-1; TCRdb outputs TRBD1, but without DNA this stays unchecked. Germline assignment: CDR1 SGHRS and CDR2 YFSETQ. The CDR3 spans 13 residues. This CDR3 is CASSLEWGGEQFF.

The V call is TRBV7-2, the J call TRBJ2-1; TCRdb indicates TRBD2, and absent DNA this call remains unverified. CDR1 and CDR2 (germline): SGHTA, FQGNSA. The CDR3 sequence is 18 residues long. The CDR3 here is CASSRLAGGLQPYNEQFF.

The chain couples TRBV6-6 to TRBJ2-5. The germline gives CDR1 MNHNY, CDR2 SVGAGI (reference sequence). This CDR3 has 15 residues. The CDR3 here is CASSYWVSVQETQYF.

The gene calls are TRBV30 and TRBJ1-6; absent DNA, TCRdb's TRBD1 call cannot be checked. This CDR3 contains 14 residues. In germline, CDR1 is GTSNPN, CDR2 SVGIG (reference sequence). The CDR3 sequence: CAWGTGYPTSPLHF.

The V and J genes are TRBV27 and TRBJ1-1; TCRdb outputs TRBD1, but without DNA this stays unchecked. Germline assignment: CDR1 MNHEY and CDR2 SMNVEV (reference sequence). The CDR3 has 15 residues. CDR3 amino acids: CASSYHAGGNTEAFF.

CDR3 residues: CASSPLEGFDQPQHF. The rearrangement uses TRBV12-3 or TRBV12-4 and TRBJ1-5; TCRdb calls TRBD1, which cannot be checked without DNA. The CDR3 is 15 amino acids.

The chain recombines TRBV5-1 with TRBJ2-7; TCRdb selects TRBD1, and the lack of DNA leaves this call unchecked. This CDR3 spans 15 amino acids. Germline V CDR1 and CDR2: SGHRS, YFSETQ. Here the CDR3 reads CASSLGPDKAYEQYF.

The V and J genes are TRBV7-9 and TRBJ2-2; lacking DNA, the TRBD1 call made by TCRdb goes unchecked. CDR1 is SEHNR, CDR2 FQNEAQ, per germline (reference sequence). The CDR3 is 16 residues long. CDR3 sequence reads: CASSTPGGVNTGELFF.

The chain couples TRBV7-2 to TRBJ2-7. This CDR3 has 14 residues. Germline CDR1 and CDR2: SGHTA and FQGNSA. The CDR3: CASSLSGSYYEQYF. Filled out from reference TRBV7-2 and TRBJ2-7, the complete variable domain reads GAGVSQSPSNKVTEKGKDVELRCDPISGHTALYWYRQSLGQGLEFLIYFQGNSAPDKSGLPSDRFSAERTGGSVSTLTIQRTQQEDSAVYLCASSLSGSYYEQYFGPGTRLTVT.

This clonotype is classed as medium-sized (0.01 to 0.1%) by frequency. J is TRBJ1-1 and V is TRBV29-1. The germline V gene has CDR1 SQVTM and CDR2 ANQGSEA. The CDR3 has 13 amino acids. The CDR3 reads CSVEWGMNTEAFF.

V is TRBV9 and J is TRBJ2-1; absent DNA, TCRdb's TRBD1 call cannot be checked. Germline lookup yields CDR1 SGDLS and CDR2 YYNGEE. The CDR3 runs to 16 residues. CDR3 sequence reads: CASSPGGLVRRDEQFF.

The chain recombines TRBV9 with TRBJ2-7; TCRdb's D call of TRBD2 is untestable without DNA. Germline CDR1 and CDR2: SGDLS and YYNGEE. The CDR3 is made up of 15 amino acids. The CDR3 here is CASSVGLADSYEQYF.

The chain employs TRBV15 and TRBJ1-1; TCRdb selects TRBD1, and the lack of DNA leaves this call unchecked. CDR3 size: 15 residues. The germline gives CDR1 LNHNV, CDR2 YYDKDF (reference sequence). The CDR3 loop reads CATSREWGIDTEAFF.

The J gene is TRBJ2-7, the V gene TRBV19; the D call from TCRdb, TRBD1, cannot be confirmed without DNA. Germline V gene sequence: CDR1 LNHDA, CDR2 SQIVND (reference sequence). The CDR3 totals 14 residues. The CDR3 is CASSVRGGSYEQYF.

This chain joins TRBV5-6 and TRBJ2-1; as DNA is missing, the TRBD1 call by TCRdb cannot be tested. Germline CDR1 reads SGHDT; CDR2 reads YYEEEE. The CDR3 sequence is 12 residues long. This CDR3 reads CASSPFRDEQFF.